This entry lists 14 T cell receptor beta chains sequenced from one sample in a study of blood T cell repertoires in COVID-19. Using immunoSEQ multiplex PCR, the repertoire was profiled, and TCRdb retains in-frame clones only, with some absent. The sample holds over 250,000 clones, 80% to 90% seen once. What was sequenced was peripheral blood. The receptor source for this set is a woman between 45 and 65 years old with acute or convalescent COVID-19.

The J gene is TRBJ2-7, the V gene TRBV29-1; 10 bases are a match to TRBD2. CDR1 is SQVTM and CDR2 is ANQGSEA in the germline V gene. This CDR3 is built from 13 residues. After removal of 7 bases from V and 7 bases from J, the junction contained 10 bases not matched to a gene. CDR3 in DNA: TGCAGCGGCCGAGCGGGAGGGCCGGGGGAGCAGTACTTC. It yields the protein CSGRAGGPGEQYF.

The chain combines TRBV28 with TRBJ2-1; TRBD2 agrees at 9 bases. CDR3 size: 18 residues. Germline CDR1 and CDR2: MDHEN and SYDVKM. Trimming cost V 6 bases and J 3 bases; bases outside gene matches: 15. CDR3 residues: CASSPIGASGKLYNEQFF. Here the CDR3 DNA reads TGTGCCAGCAGCCCCATAGGGGCTAGCGGGAAACTCTACAATGAGCAGTTCTTC.

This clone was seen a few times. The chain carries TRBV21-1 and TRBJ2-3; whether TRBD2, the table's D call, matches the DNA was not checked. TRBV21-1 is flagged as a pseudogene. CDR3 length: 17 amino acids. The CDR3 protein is CASSSRGLAGVADTQYF. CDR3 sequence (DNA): TGTGCCAGCAGCTCGAGGGGACTAGCGGGAGTTGCAGATACGCAGTATTTT.

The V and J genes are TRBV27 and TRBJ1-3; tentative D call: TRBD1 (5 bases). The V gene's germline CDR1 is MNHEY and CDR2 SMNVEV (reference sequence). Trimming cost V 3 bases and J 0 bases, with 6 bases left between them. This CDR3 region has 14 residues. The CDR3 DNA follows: TGTGCCAGCAGTTTCGGGGGCTCTGGAAACACCATATATTTT. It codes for CASSFGGSGNTIYF.

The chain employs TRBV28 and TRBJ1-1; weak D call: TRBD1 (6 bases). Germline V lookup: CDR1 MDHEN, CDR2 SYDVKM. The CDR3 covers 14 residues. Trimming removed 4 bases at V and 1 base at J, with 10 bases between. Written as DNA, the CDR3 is TGTGCCAGCAGTTCCCCGGGACAGAACACTGAAGCTTTCTTT. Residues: CASSSPGQNTEAFF.

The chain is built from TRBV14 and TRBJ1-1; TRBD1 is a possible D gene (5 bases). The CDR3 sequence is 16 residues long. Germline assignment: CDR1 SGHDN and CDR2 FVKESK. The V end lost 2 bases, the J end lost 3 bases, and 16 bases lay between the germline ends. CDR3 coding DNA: TGTGCCAGCAGCCAACTTCTTGGGGCGGGGGACACTGAAGCTTTCTTT. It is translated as CASSQLLGAGDTEAFF.

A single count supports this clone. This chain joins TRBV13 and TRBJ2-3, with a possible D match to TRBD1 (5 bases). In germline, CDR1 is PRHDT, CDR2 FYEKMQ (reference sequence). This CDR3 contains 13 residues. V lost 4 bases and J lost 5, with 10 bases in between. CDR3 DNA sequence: TGTGCCAGCAGCTCAGGTCAGGGAGATACGCAGTATTTT. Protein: CASSSGQGDTQYF. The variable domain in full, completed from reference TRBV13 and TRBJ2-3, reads AAGVIQSPRHLIKEKRETATLKCYPIPRHDTVYWYQQGPGQDPQFLISFYEKMQSDKGSIPDRFSAQQFSDYHSELNMSSLELGDSALYFCASSSGQGDTQYFGPGTRLTVL.

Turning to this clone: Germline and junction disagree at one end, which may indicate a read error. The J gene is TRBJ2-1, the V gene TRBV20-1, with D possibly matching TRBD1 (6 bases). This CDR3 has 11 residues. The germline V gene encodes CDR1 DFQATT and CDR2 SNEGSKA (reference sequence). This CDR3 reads CSARDPGHSIF. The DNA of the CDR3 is TGCAGTGCTAGAGATCCGGGACATTCGATCTTC.

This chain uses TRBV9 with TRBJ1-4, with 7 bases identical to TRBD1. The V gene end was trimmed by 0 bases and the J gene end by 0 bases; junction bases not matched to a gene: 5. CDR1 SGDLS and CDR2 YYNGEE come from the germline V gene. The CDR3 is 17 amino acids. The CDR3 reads CASSVGDRRATNEKLFF. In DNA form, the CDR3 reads TGTGCCAGCAGCGTAGGGGACAGACGAGCAACTAATGAAAAACTGTTTTTT.

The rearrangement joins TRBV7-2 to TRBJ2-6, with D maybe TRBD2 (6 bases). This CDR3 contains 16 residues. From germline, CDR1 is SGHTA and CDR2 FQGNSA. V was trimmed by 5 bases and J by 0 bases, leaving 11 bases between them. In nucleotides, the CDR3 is TGTGCCAGCAGCCTCGGCGGGAACTCTGGGGCCAACGTCCTGACTTTC. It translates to CASSLGGNSGANVLTF.

CDR3: CASSRAPAGEYEQYF. The CDR3 nucleotides are TGTGCCAGCAGCCGGGCCCCGGCGGGAGAGTACGAGCAGTACTTC. The chain carries TRBV6-6 and TRBJ2-7, with 7 bases aligning to TRBD2. V lost 6 bases, J lost 4 bases, and 12 bases stayed unmatched. This CDR3 has 15 amino acids. Per germline, CDR1 MNHNY and CDR2 SVGAGI (reference sequence).

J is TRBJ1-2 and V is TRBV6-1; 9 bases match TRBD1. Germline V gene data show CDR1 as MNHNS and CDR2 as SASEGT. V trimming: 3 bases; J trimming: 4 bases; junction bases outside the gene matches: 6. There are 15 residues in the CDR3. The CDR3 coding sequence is TGTGCCAGCAGTGAGCCGACAGGGGGTGGCTATGGCTACACCTTC. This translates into CASSEPTGGGYGYTF.

The chain's CDR3 is CASRSTGNRANGYTF. The CDR3 nucleotides are TGTGCCAGCAGGAGCACAGGGAATCGGGCGAATGGCTACACCTTC. This chain uses TRBV6-5 with TRBJ1-2; D is possibly TRBD1 (6 bases). V was trimmed by 6 bases and J by 6 bases, leaving 20 bases between them. This CDR3 contains 15 residues. Germline V gene lookup returns CDR1 MNHEY and CDR2 SVGAGI.

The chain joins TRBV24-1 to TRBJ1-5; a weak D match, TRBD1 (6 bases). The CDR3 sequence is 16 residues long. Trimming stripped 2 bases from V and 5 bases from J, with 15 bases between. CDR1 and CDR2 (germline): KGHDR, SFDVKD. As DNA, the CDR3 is TGTGCCACCAGTGATTCAGGGGCCGTCCGGGATCAGCCCCAGCATTTT. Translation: CATSDSGAVRDQPQHF.